These T cell receptor beta chains were read from a single sample in a study of CD8 T cells in Susac syndrome. TCRdb passed the immunoSEQ multiplex PCR reads through MiXCR, listing each CDR3 protein once. The sample has 150,000 or so distinct CDR3 sequences, roughly 96% seen once. Specimen: CD4+ T cells from PBMCs. The receptor source for this set is a human donor with Susac syndrome. The CDR3 runs from the conserved cysteine through the conserved F or W. A D gene is named only where the DNA matches it firmly. A row's size may be missing; if present it is once, few, many or a size class.

V gene	J gene	clone size	D gene	CDR3 DNA	CDR3 protein
TRBV6-6	TRBJ1-1	-	-	TGTGCCAGCAGCCCTTTCGGGGGCACTGAAGCTTTCTTT	CASSPFGGTEAFF
TRBV20-1	TRBJ2-5	-	TRBD2	TGCAGTGCAATAATAGCGGGGGGAAAAGAGACCCAGTACTTC	CSAIIAGGKETQYF
TRBV24-1	TRBJ2-1	-	TRBD1	TGTGCCACCAGTGATCCCGGGACAGGGAACCACAATGAGCAGTTCTTC	CATSDPGTGNHNEQFF
TRBV20-1	TRBJ1-4	-	-	TGCAGTGCGGGTCAGAATGAAAAACTGTTTTTT	CSAGQNEKLFF
TRBV4-2	TRBJ1-4	-	TRBD1	TGTGCCAGCAGCCAAAAGGGGACAGAGAATGAAAAACTGTTTTTT	CASSQKGTENEKLFF
TRBV5-1	TRBJ2-2	-	TRBD1	TGCGCCAGCAGCTTTGGACAGGCGACCACCGGGGAGCTGTTTTTT	CASSFGQATTGELFF
TRBV6-5	TRBJ2-1	-	TRBD2	TGTGCCAGCAGGGCTAGCGGGGGGCAGTACAATGAGCAGTTCTTC	CASRASGGQYNEQFF
TRBV3-1	TRBJ1-6	-	TRBD1	TGTGCCAGCAGCCAAGCCGTGGGACAGGGCTATTCACCCCTCCACTTT	CASSQAVGQGYSPLHF
TRBV7-3	TRBJ1-1	few	-	TGTGCCAGCAGCTTGGGCGGAAAGAACACTGAAGCTTTCTTT	CASSLGGKNTEAFF
TRBV5-4	TRBJ1-2	-	TRBD1	TGTGCCAGCAGCTTGGGGACGACAGGGGGGGGCTACACCTTC	CASSLGTTGGGYTF
TRBV13	TRBJ2-7	once	-	TGTGCCAGCAGCCCGAGGACGGTGTCCTACGAGCAGTACTTC	CASSPRTVSYEQYF
TRBV19	TRBJ1-2	-	TRBD1	TGTGCCACCCTCGGACAGGGAGGCTATGGCTACACCTTC	CATLGQGGYGYTF
TRBV1	TRBJ2-4	-	-	TGCACCAGCAGCCCCTCGTCCCTTAGCGGGGGGGCCCGAGCCAAAAACATTCAGTACTTC	CTSSPSSLSGGARAKNIQYF
TRBV5-4	TRBJ2-7	-	TRBD1	TGTGCCAGCAGCTTGGAGACAGGGGGCCTCGAGCAGTACTTC	CASSLETGGLEQYF
TRBV7-2	TRBJ1-3	-	-	TGTGCCAGCAGCTCCACAGGAGCTACGGGAAACACCATATATTTT	CASSSTGATGNTIYF
TRBV4-1	TRBJ2-2	-	-	TGCGCCAGCAGCCTCCCCGCCGGGGAGCTGTTTTTT	CASSLPAGELFF
TRBV25-1	TRBJ2-1	-	-	TGTGCCAGTCCCTCGTGGGGGGGCAACGAGCAGTTCTTC	CASPSWGGNEQFF
TRBV7-9	TRBJ1-4	few	TRBD1	TGTGCCAGCAGCCGTAACAGGGGAGGAAATGAAAAACTGTTTTTT	CASSRNRGGNEKLFF
TRBV11-2	TRBJ1-1	-	TRBD1	TGTGCCAGCAGCCTAGAAGGGGTACAGGGGACTGAAGCTTTCTTT	CASSLEGVQGTEAFF
TRBV29-1	TRBJ2-7	-	-	TGCAGCGTTGAGAAGGGGGGGAACGAGCAGTACTTC	CSVEKGGNEQYF
TRBV20-1	TRBJ2-6	once	-	TGCAGTGCTAGAGAGTTCGGCAGGTCAGCCTCTGGGGCCAACGTCCTGACTTTC	CSAREFGRSASGANVLTF
TRBV29-1	TRBJ2-5	-	-	TGCAGCGCTTTAGAGGGAGAGACCCAGTACTTC	CSALEGETQYF
TRBV5-4	TRBJ2-3	-	-	TGTGCCAGCAGCTTCGGACCCAGCACAGATACGCAGTATTTT	CASSFGPSTDTQYF
TRBV12-3/TRBV12-4	TRBJ1-5	-	-	TGTGCCAGCAGCCTCGAGGCCGCGGGATGGGGGCAGCCCCAGCATTTT	CASSLEAAGWGQPQHF
TRBV6-2/TRBV6-3	TRBJ1-2	-	-	TGTGCCAGCAATTACCCTTGGAACTATGGCTACACCTTC	CASNYPWNYGYTF
TRBV12-3/TRBV12-4	TRBJ1-1	-	-	TGTGCCAGCAGGAAGGGGGGACCTGAAGCTGTTTTCTTT	CASRKGGPEAVFF
TRBV9	TRBJ1-5	-	-	TGTGCCAGCATATATCAGCCCCAGCATTTT	CASIYQPQHF
TRBV6-6	TRBJ1-5	-	TRBD1	TGTGCCAGCAGTTACTCGGGGACAGGGGGCTTTCAGCCCCAGCATTTT	CASSYSGTGGFQPQHF
TRBV29-1	TRBJ1-1	-	-	TGCAGCGTTCCCGGGACCACGGAAGTTGAAGCTTTCTTT	CSVPGTTEVEAFF
TRBV20-1	TRBJ1-2	-	-	TGCAGTGCTAGGTCCCGAAAGGATGGCTACACCTTC	CSARSRKDGYTF
TRBV29-1	TRBJ1-4	-	TRBD1	TGCAGCGGGACAGGGGCGAATGAAAAACTGTTTTTT	CSGTGANEKLFF
TRBV11-2	TRBJ1-1	-	-	TGTGCCAGCAGCCGTACGTCGAACACTGAAGCTTTCTTT	CASSRTSNTEAFF
TRBV20-1	TRBJ2-1	-	TRBD1	TGCAGTGCTCCTCGGACAGGGGGGGATGAGCAGTTCTTC	CSAPRTGGDEQFF
TRBV29-1	TRBJ2-1	-	-	TGCAGCGTTGAAGCTTCTGGGCCTGAGCAGTTCTTC	CSVEASGPEQFF
TRBV14	TRBJ2-2	-	-	TGTCCCAGCAGCCAAGTAGGGGGAGCGAACACCGGGGAGCTGTTTTTT	CPSSQVGGANTGELFF
TRBV29-1	TRBJ1-1	-	-	TGCAGCGTGAGTGGTGTTACCACTGAAGCTTTCTTT	CSVSGVTTEAFF
TRBV12-3/TRBV12-4	TRBJ2-5	-	TRBD2	TGTGCCAGCAGACCCAGCGGGGCACGCGGAGAGACCCAGTACTTC	CASRPSGARGETQYF
TRBV5-1	TRBJ2-1	-	-	TGCGCCAGCAGCGAAATAGAGAAGAATGAGCAGTTCTTC	CASSEIEKNEQFF
TRBV25-1	TRBJ2-3	-	-	TGTGCCAGCAGTGCAGAGGGGGGTAGGACAGATACGCAGTATTTT	CASSAEGGRTDTQYF
TRBV29-1	TRBJ2-3	-	-	TGCAGCGTTTCAACAGAGGATACGCAGTATTTT	CSVSTEDTQYF
TRBV20-1	TRBJ1-6	-	TRBD1	TGCAGTGCGCATGAATCGACAGGGTATAATTCACCCCTCCACTTT	CSAHESTGYNSPLHF
TRBV28	TRBJ2-3	once	-	TGTGCCAGCAGCCAGACAGTCATCACAGATACGCAGTATTTT	CASSQTVITDTQYF
TRBV29-1	TRBJ2-3	-	-	TGCAGCGTGGGAAGGGAGACAGATACGCAGTATTTT	CSVGRETDTQYF
TRBV20-1	TRBJ2-6	-	-	TGCAGTGCTAGAGATAGGGAGAGCTCTGGGGCCAACGTCCTGACTTTC	CSARDRESSGANVLTF
TRBV18	TRBJ1-2	-	TRBD1	TGTGCCAGCACCGGACAGGGGGCGCTTGGCTACACCTTC	CASTGQGALGYTF
TRBV20-1	TRBJ2-5	-	-	TGCAGTGCTAGGGGCCGACAAGAGACCCAGTACTTC	CSARGRQETQYF
TRBV29-1	TRBJ2-5	-	-	TGCAGCGTTGAACTTCAGGAAGAGACCCAGTACTTC	CSVELQEETQYF
TRBV5-1	TRBJ2-1	-	TRBD1	TGCGCCAGCAGCCGGACAGGGGATGGCAATGAGCAGTTCTTC	CASSRTGDGNEQFF
TRBV19	TRBJ2-3	-	-	TGTGCCAGTAGTAAGGAGACTAGTGTGGCGACGCAGTATTTT	CASSKETSVATQYF
TRBV10-3	TRBJ2-3	-	-	TGTGCCATCAGTGAAATGGATACGCAGTATTTT	CAISEMDTQYF